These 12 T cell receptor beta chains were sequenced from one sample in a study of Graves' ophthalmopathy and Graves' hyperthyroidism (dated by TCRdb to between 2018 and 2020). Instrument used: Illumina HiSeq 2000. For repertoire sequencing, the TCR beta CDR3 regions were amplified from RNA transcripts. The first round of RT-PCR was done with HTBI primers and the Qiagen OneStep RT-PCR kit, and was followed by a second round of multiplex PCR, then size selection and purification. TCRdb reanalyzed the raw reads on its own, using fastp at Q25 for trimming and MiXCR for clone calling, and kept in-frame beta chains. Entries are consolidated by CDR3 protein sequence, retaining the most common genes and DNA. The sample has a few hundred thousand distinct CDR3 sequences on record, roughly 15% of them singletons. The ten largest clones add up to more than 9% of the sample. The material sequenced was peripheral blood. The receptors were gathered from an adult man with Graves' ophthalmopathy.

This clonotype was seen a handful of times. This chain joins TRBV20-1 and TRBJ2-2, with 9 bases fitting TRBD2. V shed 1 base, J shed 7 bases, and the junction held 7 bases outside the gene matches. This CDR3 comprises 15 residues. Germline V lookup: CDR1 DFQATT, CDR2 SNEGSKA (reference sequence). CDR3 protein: CSARVSSGVGGELFF. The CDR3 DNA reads TGCAGTGCTAGAGTTTCTAGCGGGGTCGGCGGGGAGCTGTTTTTT.

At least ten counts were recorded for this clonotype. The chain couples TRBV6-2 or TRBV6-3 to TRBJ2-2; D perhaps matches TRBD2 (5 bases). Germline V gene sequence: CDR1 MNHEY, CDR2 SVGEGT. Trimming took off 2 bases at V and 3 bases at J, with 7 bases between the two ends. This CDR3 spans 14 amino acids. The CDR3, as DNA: TGTGCCAGCAGTTACAAGGGAGACACCGGGGAGCTGTTTTTT. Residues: CASSYKGDTGELFF.

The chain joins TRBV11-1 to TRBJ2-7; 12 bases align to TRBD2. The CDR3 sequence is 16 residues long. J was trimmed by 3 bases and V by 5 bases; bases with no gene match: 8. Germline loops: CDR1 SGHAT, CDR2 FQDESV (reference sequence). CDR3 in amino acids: CASSLGLAGRGYEQYF. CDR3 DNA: TGTGCCAGCAGCCTAGGACTAGCGGGGCGAGGCTACGAGCAGTACTTC.

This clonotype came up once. For the CDR3, the DNA is TGCGCCAGCAGCCCCACCCAAGCGGAGCAAGAGACCCAGTACTTC. It yields the protein CASSPTQAEQETQYF. This chain joins TRBV5-1 and TRBJ2-5; possibly TRBD2 for D (5 bases). Trimming left V 4 bases short and J 2 bases short, with 15 bases between. The CDR3 covers 15 residues. Germline lookup yields CDR1 SGHRS and CDR2 YFSETQ.

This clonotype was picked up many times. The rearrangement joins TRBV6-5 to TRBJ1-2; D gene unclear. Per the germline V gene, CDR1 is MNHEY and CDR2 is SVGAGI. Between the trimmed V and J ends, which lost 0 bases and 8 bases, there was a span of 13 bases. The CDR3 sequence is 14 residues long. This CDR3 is CASSYSRVLRGYTF. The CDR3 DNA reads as TGTGCCAGCAGTTACTCACGGGTTCTACGGGGCTACACCTTC.

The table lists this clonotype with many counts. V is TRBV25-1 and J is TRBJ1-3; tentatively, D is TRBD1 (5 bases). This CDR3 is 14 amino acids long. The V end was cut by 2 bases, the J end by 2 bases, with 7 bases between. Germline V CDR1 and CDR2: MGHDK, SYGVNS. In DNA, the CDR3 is TGTGCCAGCAGTGAAGTGGGGGCTGGAAACACCATATATTTT. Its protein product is CASSEVGAGNTIYF.

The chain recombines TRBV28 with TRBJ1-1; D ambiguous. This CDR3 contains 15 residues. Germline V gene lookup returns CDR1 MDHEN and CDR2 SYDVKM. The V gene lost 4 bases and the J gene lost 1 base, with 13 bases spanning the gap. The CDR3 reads CASSYGPGKNTEAFF. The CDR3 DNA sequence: TGTGCCAGCAGTTACGGCCCCGGAAAGAACACTGAAGCTTTCTTT.

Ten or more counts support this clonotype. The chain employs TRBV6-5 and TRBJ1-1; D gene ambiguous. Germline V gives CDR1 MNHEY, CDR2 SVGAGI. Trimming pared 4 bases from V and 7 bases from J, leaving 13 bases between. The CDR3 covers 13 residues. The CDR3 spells CASSSAARDEAFF. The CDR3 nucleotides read TGTGCCAGCAGTTCAGCCGCACGGGATGAAGCTTTCTTT.

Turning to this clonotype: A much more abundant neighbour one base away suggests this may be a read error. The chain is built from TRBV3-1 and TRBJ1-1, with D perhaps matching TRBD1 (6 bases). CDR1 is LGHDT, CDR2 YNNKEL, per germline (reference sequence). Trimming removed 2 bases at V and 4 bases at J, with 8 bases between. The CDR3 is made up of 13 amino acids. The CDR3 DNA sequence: TGTGCCAGCAGCCAAACAGGGCTCACTGAAGCTTTCTTT. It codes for CASSQTGLTEAFF.

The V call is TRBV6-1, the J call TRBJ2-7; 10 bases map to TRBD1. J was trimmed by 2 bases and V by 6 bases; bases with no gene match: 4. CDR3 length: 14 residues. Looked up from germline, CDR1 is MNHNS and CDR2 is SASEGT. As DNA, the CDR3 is TGTGCCAGCAGGCCGGACAGGGGGACCTACGAGCAGTACTTC. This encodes CASRPDRGTYEQYF.

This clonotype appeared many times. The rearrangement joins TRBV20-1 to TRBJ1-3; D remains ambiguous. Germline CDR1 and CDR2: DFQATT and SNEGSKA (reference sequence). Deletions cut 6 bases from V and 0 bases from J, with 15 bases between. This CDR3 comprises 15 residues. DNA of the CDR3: TGCAGTGCAACCGTGGACGCCCGCTCTGGAAACACCATATATTTT. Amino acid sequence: CSATVDARSGNTIYF.

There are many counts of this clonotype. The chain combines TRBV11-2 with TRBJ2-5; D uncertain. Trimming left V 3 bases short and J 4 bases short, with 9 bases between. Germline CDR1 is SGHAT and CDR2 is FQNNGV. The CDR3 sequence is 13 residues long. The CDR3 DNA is TGTGCCAGCAGCTTCGGGCAATCAGAGACCCAGTACTTC. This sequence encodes CASSFGQSETQYF.